Given below is one T cell receptor beta chain in context. The target antigen is unknown. Reverse transcription of all isolated RNA meant that expressed TCRB transcripts were sequenced. Clones were read by immunoSEQ multiplex PCR, and TCRdb kept only the in-frame ones, dropping some. This sample has around 26,000 clones, with about 70% found just once. V was pared by 3 bases and J by 3 bases, with 12 bases between. Germline CDR1 is MNHEY and CDR2 is SMNVEV (reference sequence). CDR3 length: 16 amino acids. This sample is drawn from a study of beta chain features in type 1 diabetes. On the study more broadly: When patients were set against healthy donors, age, gender and cell yields were similar. Sorted cells numbering some 110 million were examined across all samples.

General study points: In every one of the four CD4+ subsets, TCRB CDR3s were moderately but significantly shorter in Type 1 diabetes patients. Whether TCRB rearrangement is influenced by HLA type went unresolved here. It was among patients, rather than healthy donors, that naive, central memory and Treg TCRB repertoires appeared more similar.

Specimen: stem cell memory CD4+ T cells from blood. This TCR was sampled from a woman aged 40 to 50 with type 1 diabetes. The chain uses TRBV27 and TRBJ2-6; tentatively, D is TRBD1 (6 bases). The CDR3 nucleotides are TGTGCCAGCAGTTTCGAACAGGGAAGTGGGGCCAACGTCCTGACTTTC. It yields the protein CASSFEQGSGANVLTF. Full variable domain (outside the CDR3, taken from reference TRBV27 and TRBJ2-6): EAQVTQNPRYLITVTGKKLTVTCSQNMNHEYMSWYRQDPGLGLRQIYYSMNVEVTDKGDVPEGYKVSRKEKRNFPLILESPSPNQTSLYFCASSFEQGSGANVLTFGAGSRLTVL.